This section outlines one T cell receptor beta chain sequence together with its context. This clonotype was counted many times. There is no known antigen for this receptor. Base qualities are missing; no much larger clone stands one base away. This specimen belongs to a study of T cells after yellow fever vaccination (dated by TCRdb to the late 2010s). Turning to the overall study: The SMART-Seq v4 Ultra Low Input RNA kit was used to prepare libraries from fractions with low cell numbers. Blood was drawn at multiple timepoints before and after primary and secondary immunization, with bulk PBMC replicates and cell subsets isolated. The cohort comprised two healthy male donors, one aged 18 to 30 and one aged 30 to 39 years. Bulk TCR alpha and beta repertoires were sequenced longitudinally to track T-cell clones before and after primary and booster YFV17D yellow fever vaccination. Summary of the overall study and its limitations: The study included only a couple of donors, which limits how far the findings can be generalized. Most clones expanded after primary vaccination were re-detected after the booster (around 96% of CD4 and approximately 88% of CD8), suggesting broad memory maintenance. FACS-sorted repertoires could contain abundant contaminating clonotypes from the bulk population, so computational filtering was required. Compared with the primary T-cell response, the secondary T-cell response was weaker but faster, peaking on day 5 rather than day 15. A small share of clonotypes was detected in both CD4 and CD8 compartments, with the overlap likely arising from convergent recombination.

TCR cDNA was synthesized by 5'RACE template switching, which introduced a universal primer site and unique molecular identifiers. Priming of cDNA synthesis was performed from both the TCR alpha and TCR beta constant segments. Library amplification involved two PCR steps, and the second step added sample barcodes and sequencing adapters. Libraries were sequenced on Illumina HiSeq 2500 (2x100 bp) or NovaSeq (2x150 bp). In the source study's methods: Reads were demultiplexed and collapsed into UMI consensus sequences with MIGEC, and V(D)J alignment was performed with MiXCR. Vaccine-responding clonotypes were identified with edgeR using replicate PBMC samples, with FDR below 0.01 and a log2 fold change above 5 up to day 15 being required. CD4 or CD8 identity was assigned to each bulk clonotype according to whether the clonotype was present at higher abundance in the sequenced CD4 repertoire or the sequenced CD8 repertoire. TCRdb passed the public sequencing reads through fastp at Q25 and MiXCR, retaining productive beta sequences. One record per CDR3 amino acid sequence lists the most common genes and DNA. It is TCRdb's table, rather than the study itself, that gives the V and J calls and clone size. The sample includes around 160,000 distinct CDR3 sequences, with under 7.5% observed a single time. Jointly, the top ten make up around 2.3% of the sample.

The CDR1 and CDR2 encoded by the germline V gene are SNHLY and FYNNEI. From its cysteine to its phenylalanine, the CDR3 spans 14 amino acids. CDR3 DNA only is kept here, 42 bases in frame from base 1. Germline trimming amounts to 7 bases on V and 1 base on J, with 4 as the count of junction bases outside the gene matches. The meaning of the sample's treatment or condition label: live attenuated yellow fever vaccine strain. PBMCs were isolated from peripheral blood using a standard Ficoll-Paque protocol. CD4 and CD8 T-cell fractions were isolated with Dynabeads CD4 and CD8 positive selection kits. RNA was extracted with TriZol from bulk PBMCs, CD4 and CD8 fractions, and dextramer-positive and dextramer-negative fractions.

The sample consisted of CD4+ T cells sorted from PBMCs, taken 4 to 6 days after the first yellow fever vaccination. This sequence was found in a man between 18 and 35 years old who received the YFV17D yellow fever vaccine. The chain couples TRBV2 to TRBJ2-5; TRBD1 lines up with 9 middle nucleotides. Here is the DNA: TGTGCCAGCAAGGGGGACAGGGCCCAAGAGACCCAGTACTTC. Its amino acids are CASKGDRAQETQYF.